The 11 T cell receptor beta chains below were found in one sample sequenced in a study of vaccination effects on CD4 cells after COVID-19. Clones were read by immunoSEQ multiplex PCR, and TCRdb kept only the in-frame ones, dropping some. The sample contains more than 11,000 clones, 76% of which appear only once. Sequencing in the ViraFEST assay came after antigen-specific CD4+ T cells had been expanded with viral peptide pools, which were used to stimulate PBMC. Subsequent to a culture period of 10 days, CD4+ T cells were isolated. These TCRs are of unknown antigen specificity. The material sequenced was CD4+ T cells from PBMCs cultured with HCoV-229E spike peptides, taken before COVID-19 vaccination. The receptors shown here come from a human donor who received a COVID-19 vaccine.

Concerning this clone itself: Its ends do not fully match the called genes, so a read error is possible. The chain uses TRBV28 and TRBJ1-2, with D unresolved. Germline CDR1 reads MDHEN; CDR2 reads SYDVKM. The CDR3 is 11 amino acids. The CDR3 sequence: CASSLNFGYTF. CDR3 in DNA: TGTGCCAGCAGTTTGAACTTTGGCTACACCTTC.

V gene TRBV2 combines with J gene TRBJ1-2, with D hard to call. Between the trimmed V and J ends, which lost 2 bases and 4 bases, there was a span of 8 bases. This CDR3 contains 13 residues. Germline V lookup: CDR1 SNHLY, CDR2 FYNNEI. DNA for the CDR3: TGTGCCAGCAGTGAAACACCGATCTATGGCTACACCTTC. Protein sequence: CASSETPIYGYTF.

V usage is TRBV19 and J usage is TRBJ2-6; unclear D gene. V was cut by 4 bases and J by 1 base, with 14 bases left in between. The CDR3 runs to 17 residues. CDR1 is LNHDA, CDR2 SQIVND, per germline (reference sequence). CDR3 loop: CASSTTLTKSGANVLTF. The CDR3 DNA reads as TGTGCCAGTAGTACTACTCTAACCAAATCTGGGGCCAACGTCCTGACTTTC.

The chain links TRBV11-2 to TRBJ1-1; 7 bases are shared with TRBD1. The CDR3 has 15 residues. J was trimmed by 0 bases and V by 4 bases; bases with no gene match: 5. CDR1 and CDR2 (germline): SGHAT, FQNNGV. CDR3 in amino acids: CASSSSGGVNTEAFF. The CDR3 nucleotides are TGTGCCAGCAGCTCATCAGGGGGGGTGAACACTGAAGCTTTCTTT.

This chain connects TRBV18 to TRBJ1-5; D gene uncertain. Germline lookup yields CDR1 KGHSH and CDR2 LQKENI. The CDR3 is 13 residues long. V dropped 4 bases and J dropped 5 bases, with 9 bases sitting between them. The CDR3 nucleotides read TGTGCCAGCTCACTCAGCGATTATCAGCCCCAGCATTTT. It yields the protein CASSLSDYQPQHF.

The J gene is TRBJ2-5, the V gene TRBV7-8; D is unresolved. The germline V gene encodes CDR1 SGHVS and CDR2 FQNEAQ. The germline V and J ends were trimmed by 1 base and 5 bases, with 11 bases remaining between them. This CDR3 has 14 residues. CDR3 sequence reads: CASSLGSLGETQYF. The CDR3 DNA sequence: TGTGCCAGCAGCTTAGGGTCATTGGGGGAGACCCAGTACTTC.

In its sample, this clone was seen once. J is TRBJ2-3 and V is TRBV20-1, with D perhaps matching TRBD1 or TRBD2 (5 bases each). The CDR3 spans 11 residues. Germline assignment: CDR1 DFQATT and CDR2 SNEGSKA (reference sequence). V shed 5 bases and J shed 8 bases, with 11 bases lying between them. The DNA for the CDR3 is TGCAGTGCTTTTGCGAGGGGTACGCAGTATTTT. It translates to CSAFARGTQYF.

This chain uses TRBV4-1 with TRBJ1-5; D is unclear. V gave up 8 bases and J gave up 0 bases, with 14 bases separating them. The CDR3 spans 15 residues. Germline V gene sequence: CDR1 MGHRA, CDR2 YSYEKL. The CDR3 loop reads CASCLEDRSNQPQHF. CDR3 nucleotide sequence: TGCGCCAGCTGCCTAGAGGATCGTAGCAATCAGCCCCAGCATTTT.

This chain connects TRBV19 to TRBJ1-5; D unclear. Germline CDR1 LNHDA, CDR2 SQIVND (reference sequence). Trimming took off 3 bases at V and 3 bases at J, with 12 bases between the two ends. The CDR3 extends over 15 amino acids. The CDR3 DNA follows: TGTGCCAGTAGTATGGATGAAGTGTCCAATCAGCCCCAGCATTTT. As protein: CASSMDEVSNQPQHF.

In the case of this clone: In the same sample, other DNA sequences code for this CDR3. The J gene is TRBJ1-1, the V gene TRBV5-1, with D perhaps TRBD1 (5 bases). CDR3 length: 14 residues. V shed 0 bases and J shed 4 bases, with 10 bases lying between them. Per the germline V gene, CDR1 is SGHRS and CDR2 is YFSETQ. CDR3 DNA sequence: TGCGCCAGCAGCTTGGCGGCGGGGGGCACTGAAGCTTTCTTT. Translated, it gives CASSLAAGGTEAFF.

The CDR3 loop is CAISEGKGDGYTF. DNA of the CDR3: TGTGCCATCAGTGAGGGTAAAGGAGATGGCTACACCTTC. V is TRBV10-3 and J is TRBJ1-2; D unresolved. Germline-derived CDR1 and CDR2 are ENHRY and SYGVKD. V lost 2 bases to trimming and J lost 6 bases, with 10 bases between them. CDR3 length: 13 residues.